This TCR beta chain was found in a study of cytomegalovirus exposure and HLA in healthy donors. Germline lookup yields CDR1 ENHRY and CDR2 SYGVKD. V was cut by 10 bases and J by 3 bases, with 10 bases left in between. This CDR3 has 12 amino acids. Amplification used 60 Vbeta primers and 13 Jbeta primers. The table came from immunoSEQ multiplex PCR; TCRdb's copy has only in-frame clones and leaves some out. This table holds about 190,000 clones, roughly 80% found once. The sequenced material came from PBMCs. The chain combines TRBV10-3 with TRBJ1-5, with no clear D. This receptor was obtained from a woman younger than 35 in good health and CMV-seronegative. CDR3 DNA sequence: TGTGCCACCCTAGGCGACAATCAGCCCCAGCATTTT. It encodes CATLGDNQPQHF.